This T cell receptor beta chain is drawn from a study of cytomegalovirus exposure and HLA in healthy donors. Background on the study: There were fewer than 500 genotyped donors. Of these, 81% fell in the genetic ancestry cluster associated with self-reported Caucasian donors.

Between the trimmed V and J ends, which lost 2 bases and 11 bases, there was a span of 7 bases. CDR3 length: 11 residues. Germline V gene sequence: CDR1 SNHLY, CDR2 FYNNEI. Notes on this clone: Its antigen is as yet unknown.

Study-level findings and limits: Highly shared variants forming one cluster were likely a sequencing artifact. TCR beta V- and J-gene trimming was later associated with a missense DCLRE1C variant.

Primers included in the PCR were 60 Vbeta and 13 Jbeta primers. The authors' processing: An analysis performed later counted about 80 million unique TCR beta chains (approximately 10 million of them shared). Data came from immunoSEQ multiplex PCR; TCRdb stores just in-frame clones and leaves some out. V and J calls and clone size are given by that table; D and trimming were obtained from the DNA. The sample lists about 64,000 clones; over 75% were seen once. Sequencing was carried out using PBMCs. This clonotype was sampled from a male donor in good health and CMV-seropositive. The V call is TRBV2, the J call TRBJ1-5; D unclear. CDR3 DNA sequence: TGTGCCAGCAGTGAATGGGAGGCCCAGCATTTT. Protein sequence: CASSEWEAQHF.